The present T cell receptor (beta chain) was sequenced within a study of blood T cell repertoires in COVID-19. Study at large: Sites across the United States, Italy and Spain contributed samples from acute and convalescent COVID-19. In each case, the material was cDNA or gDNA derived from T cells, B-cell-depleted T cells, or PBMCs.

Those enrolled in Seattle joined during active infection and were followed longitudinally afterward. Authors' data handling: Amplifying reference gene primers gave estimates of nucleated cell counts. Method: immunoSEQ multiplex PCR; TCRdb's copy keeps in-frame clones and lacks some. V, J and clone size reflect that table, while D and trimming were determined from the DNA. The sample holds 300,000 to 450,000 clones, approximately 89% seen once. CDR1 and CDR2 (germline): SGHDN, FVKESK. CDR3 size: 14 residues. Trimming cost V 1 base and J 8 bases, with 14 bases left between them. What was sequenced was peripheral blood. The receptor was isolated from a woman aged 55-70 years with COVID-19, enrolled during active disease. J is TRBJ1-2 and V is TRBV14; perhaps TRBD1 as D (5 bases). CDR3: CASSQARGTGGYTF. CDR3 in DNA: TGTGCCAGCAGCCAAGCTCGTGGCACAGGAGGCTACACCTTC.